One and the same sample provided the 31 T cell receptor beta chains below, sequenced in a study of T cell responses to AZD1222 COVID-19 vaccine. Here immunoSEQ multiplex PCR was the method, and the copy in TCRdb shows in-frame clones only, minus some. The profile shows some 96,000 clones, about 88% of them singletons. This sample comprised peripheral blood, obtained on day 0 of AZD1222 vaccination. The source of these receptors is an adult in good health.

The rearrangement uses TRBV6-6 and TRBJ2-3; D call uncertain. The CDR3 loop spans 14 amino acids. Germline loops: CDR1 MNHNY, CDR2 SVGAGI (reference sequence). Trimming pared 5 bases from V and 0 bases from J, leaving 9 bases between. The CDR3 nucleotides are TGTGCCAGCAGTAGATCGGACAGCACAGATACGCAGTATTTT. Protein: CASSRSDSTDTQYF.

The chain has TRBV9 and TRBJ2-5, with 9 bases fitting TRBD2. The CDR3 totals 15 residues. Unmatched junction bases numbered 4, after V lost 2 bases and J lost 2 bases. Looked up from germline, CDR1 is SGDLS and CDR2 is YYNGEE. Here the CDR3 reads CASSVAGGRQETQYF. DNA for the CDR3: TGTGCCAGCAGCGTCGCGGGGGGGCGGCAAGAGACCCAGTACTTC.

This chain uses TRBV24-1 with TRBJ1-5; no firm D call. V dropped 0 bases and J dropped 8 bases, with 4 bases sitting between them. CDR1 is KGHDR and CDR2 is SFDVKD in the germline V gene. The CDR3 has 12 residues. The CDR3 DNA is TGTGCCACCAGTGATTTGAACAAGCCCCAGCATTTT. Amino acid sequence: CATSDLNKPQHF.

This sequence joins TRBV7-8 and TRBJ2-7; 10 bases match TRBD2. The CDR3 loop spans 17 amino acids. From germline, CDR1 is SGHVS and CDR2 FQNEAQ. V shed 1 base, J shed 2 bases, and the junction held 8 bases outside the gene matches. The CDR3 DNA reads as TGTGCCAGCAGCTTAGGAGCGGGAGGGCATTTAACCTACGAGCAGTACTTC. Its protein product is CASSLGAGGHLTYEQYF.

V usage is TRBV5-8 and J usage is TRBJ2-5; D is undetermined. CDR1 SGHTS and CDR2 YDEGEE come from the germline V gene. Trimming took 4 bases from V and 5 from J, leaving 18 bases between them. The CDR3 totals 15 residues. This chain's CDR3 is CASSPRLSVGETQYF. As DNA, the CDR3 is TGTGCCAGCAGCCCCCGTTTGTCGGTCGGGGAGACCCAGTACTTC. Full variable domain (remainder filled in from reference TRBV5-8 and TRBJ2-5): EAGVTQSPTHLIKTRGQQATLRCSPISGHTSVYWYQQALGLGLQFLLWYDEGEERNRGNFPPRFSGRQFPNYSSELNVNALELEDSALYLCASSPRLSVGETQYFGPGTRLLVL.

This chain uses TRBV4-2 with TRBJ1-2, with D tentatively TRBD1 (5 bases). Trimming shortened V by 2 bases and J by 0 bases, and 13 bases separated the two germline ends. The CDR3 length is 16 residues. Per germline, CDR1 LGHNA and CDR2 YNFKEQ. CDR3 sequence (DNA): TGTGCCAGCAGCCAACGGATCTTGACAGCTAACTATGGCTACACCTTC. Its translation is CASSQRILTANYGYTF.

The CDR3 spells CASPMAGVAYGYTF. CDR3 bases: TGTGCCAGCCCGATGGCCGGGGTTGCCTATGGCTACACCTTC. The chain carries TRBV19 and TRBJ1-2; D is ambiguous. V was cut by 9 bases and J by 4 bases, with 18 bases left in between. CDR3 size: 14 residues. From germline, CDR1 is LNHDA and CDR2 SQIVND (reference sequence).

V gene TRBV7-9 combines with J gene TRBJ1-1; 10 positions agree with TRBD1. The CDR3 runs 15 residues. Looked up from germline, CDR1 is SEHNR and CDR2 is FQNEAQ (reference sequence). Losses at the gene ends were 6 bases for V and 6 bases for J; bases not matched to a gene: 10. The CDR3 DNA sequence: TGTGCCAGCAGACGTAGGACAGGGGGTTTGGCTGAAGCTTTCTTT. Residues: CASRRRTGGLAEAFF.

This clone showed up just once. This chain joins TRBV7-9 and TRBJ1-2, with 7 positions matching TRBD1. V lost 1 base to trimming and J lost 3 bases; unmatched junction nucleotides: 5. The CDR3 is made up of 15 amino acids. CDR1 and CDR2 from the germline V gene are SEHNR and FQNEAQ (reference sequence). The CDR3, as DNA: TGTGCCAGCAGCTTAGGAGCGGGACAGCACTATGGCTACACCTTC. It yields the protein CASSLGAGQHYGYTF.

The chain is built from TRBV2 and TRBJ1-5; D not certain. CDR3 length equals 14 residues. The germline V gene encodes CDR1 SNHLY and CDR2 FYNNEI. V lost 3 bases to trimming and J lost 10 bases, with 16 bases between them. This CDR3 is CASSEASEPGPQHF. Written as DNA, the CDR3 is TGTGCCAGCAGTGAGGCGTCAGAGCCCGGTCCCCAGCATTTT. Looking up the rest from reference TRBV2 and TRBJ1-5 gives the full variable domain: EPEVTQTPSHQVTQMGQEVILRCVPISNHLYFYWYRQILGQKVEFLVSFYNNEISEKSEIFDDQFSVERPDGSNFTLKIRSTKLEDSAMYFCASSEASEPGPQHFGDGTRLSIL.

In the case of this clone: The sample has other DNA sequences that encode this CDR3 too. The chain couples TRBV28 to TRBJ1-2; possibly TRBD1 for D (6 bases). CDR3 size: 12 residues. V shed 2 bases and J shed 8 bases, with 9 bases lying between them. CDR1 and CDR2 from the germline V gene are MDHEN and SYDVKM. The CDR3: CASSLTGQGYTF. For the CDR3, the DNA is TGTGCCAGCAGTTTAACAGGGCAGGGCTACACCTTC.

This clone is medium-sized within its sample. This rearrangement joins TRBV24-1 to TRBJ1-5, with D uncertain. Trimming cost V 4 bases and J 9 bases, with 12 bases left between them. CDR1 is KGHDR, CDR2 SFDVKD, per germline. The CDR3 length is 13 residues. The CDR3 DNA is TGTGCCACCAGTGACCAGACCGACTGGCCCCAGCATTTT. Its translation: CATSDQTDWPQHF.

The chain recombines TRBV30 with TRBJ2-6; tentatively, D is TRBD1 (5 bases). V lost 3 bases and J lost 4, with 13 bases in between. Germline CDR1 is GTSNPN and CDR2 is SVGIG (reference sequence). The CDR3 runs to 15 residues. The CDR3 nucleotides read TGTGCCTGGAGCGACGAGACAGCCGGGGCCAACGTCCTGACTTTC. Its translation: CAWSDETAGANVLTF.

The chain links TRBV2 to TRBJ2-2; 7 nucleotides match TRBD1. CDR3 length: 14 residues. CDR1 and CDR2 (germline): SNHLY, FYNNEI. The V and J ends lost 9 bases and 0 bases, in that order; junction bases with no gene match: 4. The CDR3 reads CARGQLANTGELFF. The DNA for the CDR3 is TGTGCCAGGGGACAGCTGGCGAACACCGGGGAGCTGTTTTTT.

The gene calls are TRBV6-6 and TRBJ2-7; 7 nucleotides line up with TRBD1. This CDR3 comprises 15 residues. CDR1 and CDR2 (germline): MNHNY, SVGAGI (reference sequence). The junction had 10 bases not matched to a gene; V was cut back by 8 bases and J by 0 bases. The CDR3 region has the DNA TGTGCCAGCCGCCGGACAGGTATTAGCTCCTACGAGCAGTACTTC. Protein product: CASRRTGISSYEQYF.

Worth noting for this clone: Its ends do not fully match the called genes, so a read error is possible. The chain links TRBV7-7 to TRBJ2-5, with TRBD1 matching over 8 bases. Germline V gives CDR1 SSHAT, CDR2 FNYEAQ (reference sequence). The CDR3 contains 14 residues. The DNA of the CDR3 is TGTGCTAGCAGCCCACAGGGGGGACAAGAGACCCAGTACTTC. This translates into CASSPQGGQETQYF.

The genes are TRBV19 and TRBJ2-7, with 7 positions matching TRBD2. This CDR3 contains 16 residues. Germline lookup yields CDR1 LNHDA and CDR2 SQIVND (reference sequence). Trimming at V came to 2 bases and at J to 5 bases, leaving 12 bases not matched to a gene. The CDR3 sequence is CASSIRGGSDSHEQYF. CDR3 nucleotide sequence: TGTGCCAGTAGTATACGAGGCGGGAGTGATTCCCACGAGCAGTACTTC.

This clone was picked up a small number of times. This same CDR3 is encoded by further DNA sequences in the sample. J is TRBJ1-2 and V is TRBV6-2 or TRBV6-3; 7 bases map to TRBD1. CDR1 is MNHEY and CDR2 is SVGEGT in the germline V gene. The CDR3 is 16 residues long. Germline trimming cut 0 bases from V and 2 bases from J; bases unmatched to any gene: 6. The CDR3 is CASSYSKGTVNYGYTF. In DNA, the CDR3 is TGTGCCAGCAGTTACTCGAAAGGGACAGTGAACTATGGCTACACCTTC.

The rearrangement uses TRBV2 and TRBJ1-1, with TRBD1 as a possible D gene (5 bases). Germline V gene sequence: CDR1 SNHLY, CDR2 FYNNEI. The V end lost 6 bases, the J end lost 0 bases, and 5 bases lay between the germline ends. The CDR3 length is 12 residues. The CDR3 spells CASRDMNTEAFF. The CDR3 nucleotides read TGTGCCAGCAGGGACATGAACACTGAAGCTTTCTTT.

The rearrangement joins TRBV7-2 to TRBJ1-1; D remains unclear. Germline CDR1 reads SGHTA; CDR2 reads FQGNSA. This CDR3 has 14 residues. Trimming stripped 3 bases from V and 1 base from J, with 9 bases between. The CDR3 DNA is TGTGCCAGCAGCTTTTCCGAGTGGAACACTGAAGCTTTCTTT. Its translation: CASSFSEWNTEAFF.

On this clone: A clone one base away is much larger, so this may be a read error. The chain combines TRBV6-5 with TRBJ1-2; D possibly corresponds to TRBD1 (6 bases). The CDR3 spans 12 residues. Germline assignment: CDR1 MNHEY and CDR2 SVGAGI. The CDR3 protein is CASSYGTRDNIF. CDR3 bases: TGTGCCAGCAGTTACGGGACAAGGGACAACATTTTC.

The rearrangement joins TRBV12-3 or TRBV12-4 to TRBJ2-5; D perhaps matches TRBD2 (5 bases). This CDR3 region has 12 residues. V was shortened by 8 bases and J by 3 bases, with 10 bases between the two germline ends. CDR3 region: CASALGEETQYF. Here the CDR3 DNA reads TGTGCCAGCGCCTTGGGAGAAGAGACCCAGTACTTC.

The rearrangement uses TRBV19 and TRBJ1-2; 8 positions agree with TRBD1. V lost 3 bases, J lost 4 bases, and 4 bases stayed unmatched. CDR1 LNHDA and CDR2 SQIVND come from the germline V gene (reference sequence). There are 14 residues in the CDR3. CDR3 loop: CASSMSQGAYGYTF. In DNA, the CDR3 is TGTGCCAGTAGTATGAGTCAGGGGGCCTATGGCTACACCTTC.

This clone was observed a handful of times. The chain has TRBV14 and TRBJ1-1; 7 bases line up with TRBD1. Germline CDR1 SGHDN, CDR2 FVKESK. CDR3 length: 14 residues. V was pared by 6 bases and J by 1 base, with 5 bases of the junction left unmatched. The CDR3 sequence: CASRQGVRNTEAFF. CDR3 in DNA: TGTGCCAGCAGGCAGGGGGTCAGGAACACTGAAGCTTTCTTT.

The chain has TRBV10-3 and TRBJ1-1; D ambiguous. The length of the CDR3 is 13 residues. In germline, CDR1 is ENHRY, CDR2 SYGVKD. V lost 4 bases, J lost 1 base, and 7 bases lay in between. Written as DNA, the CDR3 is TGTGCCATCAGTGTTCTCACGAACACTGAAGCTTTCTTT. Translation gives CAISVLTNTEAFF.

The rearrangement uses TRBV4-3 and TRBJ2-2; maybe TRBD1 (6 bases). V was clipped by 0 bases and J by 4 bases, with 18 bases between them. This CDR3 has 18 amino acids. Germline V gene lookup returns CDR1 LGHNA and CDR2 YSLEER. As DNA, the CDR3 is TGCGCCAGCAGCCAAGATTCGCTTCAGGGGCTGGTCACCGGGGAGCTGTTTTTT. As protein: CASSQDSLQGLVTGELFF.

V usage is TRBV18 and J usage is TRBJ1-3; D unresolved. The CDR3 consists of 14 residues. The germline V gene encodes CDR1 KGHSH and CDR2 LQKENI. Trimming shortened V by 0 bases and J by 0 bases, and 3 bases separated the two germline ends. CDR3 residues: CASSPPVSGNTIYF. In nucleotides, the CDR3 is TGTGCCAGCTCACCACCAGTCTCTGGAAACACCATATATTTT.

CDR3 amino acids: CASGLFRSGASNTEAFF. The CDR3 nucleotides are TGTGCTAGTGGTTTGTTTCGGTCAGGGGCCTCGAACACTGAAGCTTTCTTT. This rearrangement joins TRBV12-5 to TRBJ1-1; D perhaps matches TRBD1 (6 bases). With 2 bases removed from V and 1 base from J, the gap between germline ends came to 17 bases. Germline-derived CDR1 and CDR2 are LGHNT and FRNRAP. This CDR3 comprises 17 residues.

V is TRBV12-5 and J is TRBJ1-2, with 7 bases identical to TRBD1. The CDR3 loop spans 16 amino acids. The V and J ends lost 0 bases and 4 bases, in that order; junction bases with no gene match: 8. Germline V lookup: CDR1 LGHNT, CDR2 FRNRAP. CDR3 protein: CASGLVPGRGGYGYTF. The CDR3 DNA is TGTGCTAGTGGTTTGGTACCGGGCAGGGGGGGCTATGGCTACACCTTC.

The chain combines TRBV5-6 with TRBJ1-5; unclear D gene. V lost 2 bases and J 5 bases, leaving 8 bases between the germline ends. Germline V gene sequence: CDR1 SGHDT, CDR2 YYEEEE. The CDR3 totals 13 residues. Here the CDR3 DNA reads TGTGCCAGCAGCTTCTCCCAGTATCAGCCCCAGCATTTT. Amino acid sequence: CASSFSQYQPQHF. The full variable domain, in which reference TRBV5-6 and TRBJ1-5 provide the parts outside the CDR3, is DAGVTQSPTHLIKTRGQQVTLRCSPKSGHDTVSWYQQALGQGPQFIFQYYEEEERQRGNFPDRFSGHQFPNYSSELNVNALLLGDSALYLCASSFSQYQPQHFGDGTRLSIL.

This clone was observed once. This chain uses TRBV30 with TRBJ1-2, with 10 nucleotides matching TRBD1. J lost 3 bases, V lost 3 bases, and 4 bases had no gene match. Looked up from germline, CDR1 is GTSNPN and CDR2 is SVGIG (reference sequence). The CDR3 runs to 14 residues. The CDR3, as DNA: TGTGCCTGGAGCGACGGGACAGGGGACTATGGCTACACCTTC. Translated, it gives CAWSDGTGDYGYTF.